Shown below are 29 T cell receptor beta chains from a single sample sequenced in a study of cytomegalovirus exposure and HLA in healthy donors. Amplification used 60 Vbeta primers and 13 Jbeta primers. This table comes from immunoSEQ multiplex PCR, and its TCRdb copy is limited to in-frame clones, with some not included. The profile covers about 140,000 clones, with 65% to 90% appearing a single time and less than 3.5% taken by the ten largest. Source material: PBMCs. Source of these receptors: a young woman in good health and CMV-seronegative.

The chain couples TRBV7-8 to TRBJ1-1, with TRBD1 matching 7 bases. The V gene end was trimmed by 4 bases and the J gene end by 1 base; junction bases not matched to a gene: 6. Germline lookup yields CDR1 SGHVS and CDR2 FQNEAQ. The CDR3 has 15 amino acids. The CDR3 bases are TGTGCCAGCAGCTCCCCGGGACAGCGGAACACTGAAGCTTTCTTT. This sequence encodes CASSSPGQRNTEAFF.

In this sample, this clone turned up once. This chain connects TRBV11-2 to TRBJ2-1; 7 bases fit TRBD2. Trimming took 5 bases from V and 3 from J; bases not matched to a gene: 10. The germline V gene has CDR1 SGHAT and CDR2 FQNNGV. The CDR3 covers 16 residues. CDR3 sequence reads: CASSHLPGLIYNEQFF. The CDR3 nucleotides read TGTGCCAGCAGCCATCTACCGGGACTAATCTACAATGAGCAGTTCTTC.

The CDR3 sequence is CASTGTSSSYNEQFF. CDR3 in DNA: TGTGCCAGCACAGGGACTTCCAGCTCCTACAATGAGCAGTTCTTC. The V call is TRBV27, the J call TRBJ2-1; D may be TRBD2 (6 bases). CDR1 MNHEY and CDR2 SMNVEV come from the germline V gene (reference sequence). This CDR3 region has 15 residues. The germline V and J ends were trimmed by 7 bases and 0 bases, with 13 bases remaining between them.

Written as DNA, the CDR3 is TGTGCCAGCAGCGTAGCGGGAGGGCGCACAGATACGCAGTATTTT. It is translated as CASSVAGGRTDTQYF. V usage is TRBV9 and J usage is TRBJ2-3; 8 bases match TRBD2. This CDR3 has 15 residues. Per the germline V gene, CDR1 is SGDLS and CDR2 is YYNGEE. The J segment lost 1 base and the V segment lost 0 bases, leaving 1 base of the junction unmatched.

The V gene is TRBV10-3, the J gene TRBJ2-3, with D possibly being TRBD1 (5 bases). V was trimmed by 9 bases and J by 2 bases, leaving 12 bases between them. This CDR3 comprises 13 residues. Germline CDR1 ENHRY, CDR2 SYGVKD. The CDR3 coding sequence is TGTGCCATGCAGGGCGAAACCACAGATACGCAGTATTTT. The encoded protein is CAMQGETTDTQYF.

The chain carries TRBV7-8 and TRBJ2-6; D perhaps matches TRBD1 (5 bases). Germline V lookup: CDR1 SGHVS, CDR2 FQNEAQ. The CDR3 sequence is 17 residues long. Trimming left V 5 bases short and J 1 base short, with 15 bases between. CDR3 loop: CASSPRTLESGANVLTF. CDR3 sequence (DNA): TGTGCCAGCAGCCCCAGGACATTGGAATCTGGGGCCAACGTCCTGACTTTC.

The chain couples TRBV18 to TRBJ2-5; D is uncertain. The CDR3 consists of 15 residues. CDR1 and CDR2 from the germline V gene are KGHSH and LQKENI. The V end lost 3 bases, the J end lost 5 bases, and 16 bases lay between the germline ends. CDR3 protein: CASSPKDPTGETQYF. CDR3 nucleotide sequence: TGTGCCAGCTCACCGAAAGACCCAACCGGGGAGACCCAGTACTTC.

This clone showed up just a few times. The chain joins TRBV6-5 to TRBJ1-2; TRBD1 matches at 8 bases. Germline assignment: CDR1 MNHEY and CDR2 SVGAGI. This CDR3 region has 13 residues. J gave up 8 bases and V 6 bases, and 8 bases lay outside the gene matches. This chain's CDR3 is CASSDGTGRGYTF. The CDR3, as DNA: TGTGCCAGCAGCGACGGGACAGGTCGGGGCTACACCTTC.

This clone was seen a handful of times. This sequence joins TRBV19 and TRBJ1-5, with D possibly TRBD1 on 6 matching bases. The CDR3 has 15 residues. Trimming removed 3 bases at V and 2 bases at J, with 11 bases between. Germline assignment: CDR1 LNHDA and CDR2 SQIVND (reference sequence). The CDR3 region is CASSIEDRGNQPQHF. The CDR3 coding sequence is TGTGCCAGTAGTATTGAGGACAGAGGCAATCAGCCCCAGCATTTT. The variable domain in full, completed from reference TRBV19 and TRBJ1-5, reads DGGITQSPKYLFRKEGQNVTLSCEQNLNHDAMYWYRQDPGQGLRLIYYSQIVNDFQKGDIAEGYSVSREKKESFPLTVTSAQKNPTAFYLCASSIEDRGNQPQHFGDGTRLSIL.

V and J are TRBV6-1 and TRBJ1-5, with 11 positions matching TRBD1. The germline gives CDR1 MNHNS, CDR2 SASEGT. The V and J ends lost 0 bases and 15 bases, in that order; junction bases with no gene match: 7. CDR3 length: 14 residues. The CDR3 here is CASSEARTGGPSHF. The CDR3 nucleotides read TGTGCCAGCAGTGAAGCTCGGACAGGGGGCCCATCGCATTTT.

The chain couples TRBV7-9 to TRBJ2-7, with 7 bases that match TRBD2. The trim removed 3 bases at V and 2 bases at J, leaving 10 bases unmatched. The CDR3 contains 16 residues. Germline loops: CDR1 SEHNR, CDR2 FQNEAQ (reference sequence). The CDR3: CASSFEFGSGAYEQYF. Here the CDR3 DNA reads TGTGCCAGCAGCTTCGAATTTGGCAGCGGGGCCTACGAGCAGTACTTC.

The V call is TRBV27, the J call TRBJ1-5, with 7 nucleotides matching TRBD1. Germline V CDR1 and CDR2: MNHEY, SMNVEV (reference sequence). The V and J ends lost 5 bases and 0 bases, in that order; junction bases with no gene match: 10. The CDR3 totals 17 residues. The CDR3 nucleotides are TGTGCCAGCAGTCGAAGGTGGGGACAGACTAGCAATCAGCCCCAGCATTTT. Translating it yields CASSRRWGQTSNQPQHF.

The J gene is TRBJ1-4, the V gene TRBV2; D possibly corresponds to TRBD1 (5 bases). The germline V gene encodes CDR1 SNHLY and CDR2 FYNNEI. This CDR3 contains 16 residues. The germline V and J ends were trimmed by 6 bases and 2 bases, with 16 bases remaining between them. The CDR3 loop reads CASRAIRTSTNEKLFF. The CDR3 nucleotides read TGTGCCAGCAGGGCTATTCGGACATCTACTAATGAAAAACTGTTTTTT.

This chain joins TRBV5-4 and TRBJ2-3; TRBD2 aligns across 9 bases. The CDR3 totals 14 residues. The ends lost 4 bases at V and 4 bases at J; junction bases unmatched: 4. CDR1 SGHNT and CDR2 YYREEE come from the germline V gene (reference sequence). CDR3 region: CASSPAGGSDTQYF. CDR3 DNA sequence: TGTGCCAGCAGCCCAGCGGGGGGTTCAGATACGCAGTATTTT.

The chain couples TRBV6-1 to TRBJ2-7; D is possibly TRBD1 (5 bases). The germline V gene has CDR1 MNHNS and CDR2 SASEGT. The germline V and J ends were trimmed by 1 base and 5 bases, with 12 bases remaining between them. This CDR3 region has 14 residues. CDR3 loop: CASSEGGLRDEQYF. The CDR3 nucleotides are TGTGCCAGCAGTGAAGGCGGCCTCAGGGACGAGCAGTACTTC.

Comment on this clone: Germline is not matched at one junction end, which may reflect a read error. V and J are TRBV7-9 and TRBJ2-7; TRBD1 is a possible D gene (6 bases). The CDR3 runs to 12 residues. From germline, CDR1 is SEHNR and CDR2 FQNEAQ (reference sequence). The CDR3 bases are TGTTCCAGCAGCTTAATGGGGGCCGAGCAGTACTTC. It translates to CSSSLMGAEQYF.

This chain connects TRBV6-4 to TRBJ1-2; D is ambiguous. This CDR3 comprises 14 residues. Deletions cut 3 bases from V and 4 bases from J, with 12 bases between. Germline V gives CDR1 MRHNA, CDR2 SNTAGT. CDR3 loop: CASSEDTESYGYTF. In DNA form, the CDR3 reads TGTGCCAGCAGTGAGGATACGGAGAGCTATGGCTACACCTTC.

The chain combines TRBV18 with TRBJ1-1; 7 bases line up with TRBD1. The germline V gene encodes CDR1 KGHSH and CDR2 LQKENI. There are 17 residues in the CDR3. The V and J ends lost 5 bases and 1 base, in that order; junction bases with no gene match: 13. The CDR3 region has the DNA TGTGCCAGCTCAGGCACAGGGGCCCCTAGGGCGAACACTGAAGCTTTCTTT. Residues: CASSGTGAPRANTEAFF.

The chain carries TRBV5-5 and TRBJ1-5; D is perhaps TRBD1 (5 bases). The V end lost 4 bases, the J end lost 0 bases, and 11 bases lay between the germline ends. The CDR3 totals 15 residues. Germline assignment: CDR1 SGHKS and CDR2 YYEKEE (reference sequence). The chain's CDR3 is CASSPTVSSNQPQHF. The CDR3 DNA reads TGTGCCAGCAGCCCGACAGTGTCTAGCAATCAGCCCCAGCATTTT.

The chain joins TRBV10-3 to TRBJ2-3, with 11 bases that match TRBD2. The CDR3 contains 16 residues. V trimming: 3 bases; J trimming: 2 bases; junction bases outside the gene matches: 4. Germline lookup yields CDR1 ENHRY and CDR2 SYGVKD. The CDR3 nucleotides are TGTGCCATCAGTGAAGGGACTAGCGGTCCCACAGATACGCAGTATTTT. Amino acid sequence: CAISEGTSGPTDTQYF.

This clone was recorded a few times. The V and J genes are TRBV4-3 and TRBJ2-7; D is possibly TRBD1 (5 bases). CDR1 is LGHNA and CDR2 is YSLEER in the germline V gene. V lost 1 base and J lost 2, with 15 bases in between. The CDR3 runs 16 residues. CDR3 sequence reads: CASSQGWNRHPYEQYF. CDR3 bases: TGCGCCAGCAGCCAAGGTTGGAACAGGCATCCCTACGAGCAGTACTTC.

The V call is TRBV19, the J call TRBJ2-7, with 10 bases fitting TRBD1. Looked up from germline, CDR1 is LNHDA and CDR2 is SQIVND (reference sequence). The CDR3 runs 15 residues. Trimming at V came to 3 bases and at J to 0 bases, leaving 2 bases not matched to a gene. CDR3 in amino acids: CASSMGQGFSYEQYF. For the CDR3, the DNA is TGTGCCAGTAGTATGGGACAGGGGTTCTCCTACGAGCAGTACTTC.

CDR3 residues: CSGRVLKDTGELFF. DNA of the CDR3: TGCAGCGGCAGGGTCCTAAAGGACACCGGGGAGCTGTTTTTT. The genes are TRBV29-1 and TRBJ2-2; TRBD1 is a possible D gene (5 bases). V was shortened by 7 bases and J by 3 bases, with 15 bases between the two germline ends. The CDR3 runs to 14 residues. Germline V lookup: CDR1 SQVTM, CDR2 ANQGSEA.

The gene calls are TRBV9 and TRBJ1-1; D ambiguous. Trimming removed 4 bases at V and 0 bases at J, with 16 bases between. Per the germline V gene, CDR1 is SGDLS and CDR2 is YYNGEE. This CDR3 is 16 amino acids long. CDR3 sequence reads: CASSQTEGPMNTEAFF. The CDR3 nucleotides are TGTGCCAGCAGCCAAACAGAGGGCCCCATGAACACTGAAGCTTTCTTT.

The V call is TRBV2, the J call TRBJ1-5; possible D gene TRBD1, 6 bases. Germline values: CDR1 SNHLY, CDR2 FYNNEI. CDR3 length: 14 amino acids. Trimming left V 6 bases short and J 5 bases short, with 14 bases between. CDR3 bases: TGTGCCAGCAGAGCTCCGGGACACGATCAGCCCCAGCATTTT. Translated, it gives CASRAPGHDQPQHF.

This clone was observed once. The rearrangement links TRBV2 to TRBJ2-7; 11 bases line up with TRBD1. CDR3 length: 19 amino acids. V trimming: 8 bases; J trimming: 2 bases; junction bases outside the gene matches: 20. Germline CDR1 SNHLY, CDR2 FYNNEI. As DNA, the CDR3 is TGTGCCAGCCGGAGGACAGGGGGCGGCATCGCGGGAGGCCCCTACGAGCAGTACTTC. Protein sequence: CASRRTGGGIAGGPYEQYF.

The J gene is TRBJ1-2, the V gene TRBV28; 7 bases line up with TRBD1. In germline, CDR1 is MDHEN, CDR2 SYDVKM. Trimming removed 8 bases from V and 6 bases from J; junction bases left unmatched: 3. This CDR3 spans 11 amino acids. The CDR3 nucleotides are TGTGCCAGCGGGACAGCGAATGGCTACACCTTC. This gives the protein CASGTANGYTF.

This rearrangement joins TRBV4-1 to TRBJ2-5; 10 bases are a match to TRBD1. The end of the DNA fits TRBJ2-7 better, so the J call may be wrong. The CDR3 loop spans 15 amino acids. Germline values: CDR1 MGHRA, CDR2 YSYEKL. The CDR3 loop reads CASSQGLGTGDEQYF. The CDR3 DNA sequence: TGCGCCAGCAGCCAAGGCCTTGGGACAGGGGACGAGCAGTACTTC.

The rearrangement uses TRBV9 and TRBJ2-3; D may be TRBD1 (5 bases). V lost 3 bases and J 3 bases, leaving 11 bases between the germline ends. The CDR3 spans 14 residues. Germline V gives CDR1 SGDLS, CDR2 YYNGEE. CDR3 coding DNA: TGTGCCAGCAGCGCAGTGGCAGGGACAGATACGCAGTATTTT. It yields the protein CASSAVAGTDTQYF.